This TCR beta chain was recovered during a study of blood T cell repertoires in COVID-19. The CDR3 runs 13 residues. Germline CDR1 reads KGHDR; CDR2 reads SFDVKD. Trimming removed 6 bases from V and 0 bases from J, with 6 bases in between. Assay: immunoSEQ multiplex PCR; the TCRdb copy retains only in-frame clones and omits some. The table lists nearly 250,000 clones, around 88% of them singletons. Sample: PBMCs or T cells enriched from blood (not recorded which). The sequence was collected from a woman between 45 and 60 years old who had recovered from COVID-19. The chain couples TRBV24-1 to TRBJ2-3; D call uncertain. The DNA of the CDR3 is TGTGCCACCAGTTTCGGGAGCACAGATACGCAGTATTTT. It specifies CATSFGSTDTQYF.